This T cell receptor beta chain stems from a study of T-cell reconstitution after alpha-beta-depleted transplantation in children. Study findings and constraints: Newly produced T cells mostly accounted for T-cell counts and diversity one year post-transplant. About two months after transplant, alpha-beta T cells reportedly came from several hundred expanded graft clones.

The V end lost 3 bases, the J end lost 8 bases, and 19 bases lay between the germline ends. CDR3 size: 15 residues. Germline-derived CDR1 and CDR2 are SGHRS and YFSETQ. Turning to this clonotype: Its antigen remains unidentified.

The library targeted TCRbeta and was prepared with unique molecular identifiers. Each CDR3 protein gets one entry after TCRdb re-called the PCR reads with MiXCR. The table lists 700,000 to 850,000 distinct CDR3 sequences, about 16% of them singletons. Material: PBMCs, mostly from graft donor cells, obtained 360 days after TCRalphabeta/CD19-depleted stem cell transplant. The V call is TRBV5-1, the J call TRBJ2-3, with D possibly matching TRBD2 (5 bases). The sequence came from a male patient between 10 and 17 years old who had a stem cell transplant for acute lymphoblastic leukemia, so the T cells may come from the graft donor. The CDR3 nucleotides read TGCGCCAGCAGCTCCCTGATCCTGACCGGAGGTACGCAGTATTTT. Amino acid sequence: CASSSLILTGGTQYF. Using reference TRBV5-1 and TRBJ2-3 for the parts outside the CDR3, the full variable domain is KAGVTQTPRYLIKTRGQQVTLSCSPISGHRSVSWYQQTPGQGLQFLFEYFSETQRNKGNFPGRFSGRQFSNSRSEMNVSTLELGDSALYLCASSSLILTGGTQYFGPGTRLTVL.